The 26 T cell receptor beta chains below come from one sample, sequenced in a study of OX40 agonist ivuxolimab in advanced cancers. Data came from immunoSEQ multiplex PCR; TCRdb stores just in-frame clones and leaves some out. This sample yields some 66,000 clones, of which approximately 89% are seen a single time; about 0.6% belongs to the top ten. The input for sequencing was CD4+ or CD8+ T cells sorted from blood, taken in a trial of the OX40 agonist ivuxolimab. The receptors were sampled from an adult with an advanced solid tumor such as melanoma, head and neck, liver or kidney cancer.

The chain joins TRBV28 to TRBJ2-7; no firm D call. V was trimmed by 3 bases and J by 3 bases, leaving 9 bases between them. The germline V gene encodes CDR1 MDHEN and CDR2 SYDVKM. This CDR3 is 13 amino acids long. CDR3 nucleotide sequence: TGTGCCAGCAGTTTTAATAATGACTACGAGCAGTACTTC. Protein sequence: CASSFNNDYEQYF.

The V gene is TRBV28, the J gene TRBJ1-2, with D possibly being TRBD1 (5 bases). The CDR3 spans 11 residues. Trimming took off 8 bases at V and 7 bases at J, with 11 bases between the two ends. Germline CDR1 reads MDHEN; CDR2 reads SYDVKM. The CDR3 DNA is TGTGCCAGCCAGGGCTTGGGTGGCTACACCTTC. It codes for CASQGLGGYTF.

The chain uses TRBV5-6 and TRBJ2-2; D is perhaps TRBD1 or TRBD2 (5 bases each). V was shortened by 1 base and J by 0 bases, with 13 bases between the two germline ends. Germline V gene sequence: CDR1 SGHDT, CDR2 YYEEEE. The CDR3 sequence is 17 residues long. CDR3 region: CASSLRQRGANTGELFF. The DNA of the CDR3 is TGTGCCAGCAGCTTGAGGCAGAGAGGGGCGAACACCGGGGAGCTGTTTTTT.

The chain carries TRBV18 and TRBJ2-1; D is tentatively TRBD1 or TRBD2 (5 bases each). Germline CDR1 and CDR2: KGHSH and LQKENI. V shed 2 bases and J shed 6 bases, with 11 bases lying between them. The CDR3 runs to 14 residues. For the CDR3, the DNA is TGTGCCAGCTCACCAATGGGGACGGGCAATGAGCAGTTCTTC. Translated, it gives CASSPMGTGNEQFF.

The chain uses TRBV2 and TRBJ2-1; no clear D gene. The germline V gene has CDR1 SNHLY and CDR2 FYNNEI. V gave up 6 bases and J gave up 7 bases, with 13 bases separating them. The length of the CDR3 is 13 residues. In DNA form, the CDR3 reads TGTGCCAGCAGCTTAGCAGTAGAGAATGAGCAGTTCTTC. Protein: CASSLAVENEQFF.

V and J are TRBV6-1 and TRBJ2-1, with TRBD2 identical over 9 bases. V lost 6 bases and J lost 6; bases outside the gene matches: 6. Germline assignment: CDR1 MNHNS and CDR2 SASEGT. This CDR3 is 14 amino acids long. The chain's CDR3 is CASRIAGVPNEQFF. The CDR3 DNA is TGTGCCAGCAGAATAGCGGGGGTACCCAATGAGCAGTTCTTC.

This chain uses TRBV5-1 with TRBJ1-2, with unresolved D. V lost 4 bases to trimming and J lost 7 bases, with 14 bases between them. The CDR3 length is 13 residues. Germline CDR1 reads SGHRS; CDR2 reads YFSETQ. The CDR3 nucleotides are TGCGCCAGCAGCAACGGCATGGGTCCTGGCTACACCTTC. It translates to CASSNGMGPGYTF.

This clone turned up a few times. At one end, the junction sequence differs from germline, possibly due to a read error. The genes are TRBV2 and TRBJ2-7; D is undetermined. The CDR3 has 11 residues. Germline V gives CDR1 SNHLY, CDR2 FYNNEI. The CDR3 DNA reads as TGTGCCAGCAGTGAAGGCCTCCTTCCCGCCTTC. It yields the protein CASSEGLLPAF.

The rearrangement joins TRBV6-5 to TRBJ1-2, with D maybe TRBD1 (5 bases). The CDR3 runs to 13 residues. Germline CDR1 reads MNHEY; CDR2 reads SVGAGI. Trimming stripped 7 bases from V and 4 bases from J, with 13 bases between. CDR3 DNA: TGTGCCAGCACCCCAAACAGGTTCTATGGCTACACCTTC. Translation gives CASTPNRFYGYTF.

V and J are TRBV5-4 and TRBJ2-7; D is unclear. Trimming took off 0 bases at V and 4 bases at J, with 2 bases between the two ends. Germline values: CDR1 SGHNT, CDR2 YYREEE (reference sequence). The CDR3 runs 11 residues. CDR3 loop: CASSLGYEQYF. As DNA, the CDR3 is TGTGCCAGCAGCTTGGGATACGAGCAGTACTTC.

The CDR3 is CASSSGQGLYNEQFF. CDR3 bases: TGTGCCAGCAGCTCTGGACAGGGGTTATACAATGAGCAGTTCTTC. The chain recombines TRBV7-6 with TRBJ2-1; 9 bases agree with TRBD1. The germline V gene has CDR1 SGHVS and CDR2 FNYEAQ. V lost 4 bases to trimming and J lost 4 bases; unmatched junction nucleotides: 5. The CDR3 sequence is 15 residues long.

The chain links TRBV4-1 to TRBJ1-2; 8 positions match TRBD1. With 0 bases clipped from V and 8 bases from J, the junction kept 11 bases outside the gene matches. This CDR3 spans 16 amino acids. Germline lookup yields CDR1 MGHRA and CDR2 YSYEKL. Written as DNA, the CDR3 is TGCGCCAGCAGCCAAGATACTGCGGGGACAGGTAGGGGCTACACCTTC. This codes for CASSQDTAGTGRGYTF.

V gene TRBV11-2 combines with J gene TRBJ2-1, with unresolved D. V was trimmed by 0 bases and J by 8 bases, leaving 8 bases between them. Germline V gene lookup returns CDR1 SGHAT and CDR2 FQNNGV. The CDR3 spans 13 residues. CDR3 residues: CASSLEREDEQFF. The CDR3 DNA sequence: TGTGCCAGCAGCTTAGAACGTGAGGATGAGCAGTTCTTC.

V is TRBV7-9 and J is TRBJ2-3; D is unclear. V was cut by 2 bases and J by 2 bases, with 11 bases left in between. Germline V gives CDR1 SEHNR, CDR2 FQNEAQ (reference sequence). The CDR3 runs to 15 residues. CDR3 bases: TGTGCCAGCAGCTTAAGACCGAGAAACACAGATACGCAGTATTTT. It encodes CASSLRPRNTDTQYF.

CDR3 nucleotides: TGTGCCAGCAGCAGATATGGCAGGCACAATCAGCCCCAGCATTTT. It codes for CASSRYGRHNQPQHF. This chain connects TRBV21-1 to TRBJ1-5; the table names TRBD1, a call not compared with the DNA. TRBV21-1 constitutes a pseudogene. The CDR3 extends over 15 amino acids.

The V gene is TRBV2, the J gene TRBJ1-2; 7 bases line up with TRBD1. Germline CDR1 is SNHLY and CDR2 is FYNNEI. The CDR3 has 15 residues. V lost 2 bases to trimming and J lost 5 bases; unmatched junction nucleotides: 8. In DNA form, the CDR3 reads TGTGCCAGCAGTGAACTAGACAGGGCCCTATATGGCTACACCTTC. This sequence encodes CASSELDRALYGYTF.

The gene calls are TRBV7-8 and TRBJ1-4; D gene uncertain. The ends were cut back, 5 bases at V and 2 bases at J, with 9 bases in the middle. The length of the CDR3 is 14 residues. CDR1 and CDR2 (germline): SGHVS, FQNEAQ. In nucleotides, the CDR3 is TGTGCCAGCAGCCAACCAGTGACTAATGAAAAACTGTTTTTT. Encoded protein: CASSQPVTNEKLFF.

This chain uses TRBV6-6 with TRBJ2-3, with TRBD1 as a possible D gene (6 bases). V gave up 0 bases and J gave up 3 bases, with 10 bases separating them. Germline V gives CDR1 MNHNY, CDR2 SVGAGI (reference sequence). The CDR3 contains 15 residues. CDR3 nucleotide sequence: TGTGCCAGCAGTTACTCTGCAGGGACAACAGATACGCAGTATTTT. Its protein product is CASSYSAGTTDTQYF.

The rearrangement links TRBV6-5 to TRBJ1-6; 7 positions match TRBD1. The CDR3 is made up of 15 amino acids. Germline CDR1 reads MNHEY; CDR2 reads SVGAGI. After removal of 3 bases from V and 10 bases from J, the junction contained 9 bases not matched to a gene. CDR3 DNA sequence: TGTGCCAGCAGTTATCTAGACAGGGTGCGGTCACCCCTCCACTTT. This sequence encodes CASSYLDRVRSPLHF.

The CDR3 bases are TGTGCCAGCATGGGGGGGATGAACACTGAAGCTTTCTTT. It translates to CASMGGMNTEAFF. The chain carries TRBV6-1 and TRBJ1-1; possible D gene TRBD1, 5 bases. The CDR3 is 13 amino acids. The germline V gene encodes CDR1 MNHNS and CDR2 SASEGT. V was shortened by 7 bases and J by 0 bases, with 9 bases between the two germline ends.

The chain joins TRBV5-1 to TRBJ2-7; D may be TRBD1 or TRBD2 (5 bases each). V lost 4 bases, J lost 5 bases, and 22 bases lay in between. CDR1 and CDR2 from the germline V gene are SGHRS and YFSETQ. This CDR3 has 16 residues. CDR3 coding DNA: TGCGCCAGCAGCCTGGGGACCGGACCAGGTCCCCACGAGCAGTACTTC. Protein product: CASSLGTGPGPHEQYF.

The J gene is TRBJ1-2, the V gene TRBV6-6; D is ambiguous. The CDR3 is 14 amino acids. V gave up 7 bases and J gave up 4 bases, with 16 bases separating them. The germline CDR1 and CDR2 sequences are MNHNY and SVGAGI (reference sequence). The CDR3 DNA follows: TGTGCCAGCACCCCCCTCAGGCTATTCTATGGCTACACCTTC. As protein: CASTPLRLFYGYTF.

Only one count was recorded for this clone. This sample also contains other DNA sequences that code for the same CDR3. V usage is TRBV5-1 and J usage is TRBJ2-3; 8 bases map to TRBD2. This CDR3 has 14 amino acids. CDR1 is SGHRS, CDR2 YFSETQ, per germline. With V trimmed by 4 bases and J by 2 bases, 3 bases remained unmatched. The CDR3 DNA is TGCGCCAGCAGCCCGGGGGGGGCCACAGATACGCAGTATTTT. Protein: CASSPGGATDTQYF.

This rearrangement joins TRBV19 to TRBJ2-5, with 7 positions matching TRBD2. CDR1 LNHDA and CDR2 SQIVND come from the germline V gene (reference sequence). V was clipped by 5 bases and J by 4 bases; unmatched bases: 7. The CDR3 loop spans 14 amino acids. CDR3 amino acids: CASSSSGVPETQYF. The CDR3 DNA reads TGTGCCAGTAGTTCGAGCGGGGTCCCAGAGACCCAGTACTTC.

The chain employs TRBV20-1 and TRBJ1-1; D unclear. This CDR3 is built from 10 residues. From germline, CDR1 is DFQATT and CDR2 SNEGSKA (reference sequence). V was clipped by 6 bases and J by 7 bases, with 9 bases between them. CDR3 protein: CSARRNEAFF. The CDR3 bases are TGCAGTGCCCGCCGCAATGAAGCTTTCTTT.

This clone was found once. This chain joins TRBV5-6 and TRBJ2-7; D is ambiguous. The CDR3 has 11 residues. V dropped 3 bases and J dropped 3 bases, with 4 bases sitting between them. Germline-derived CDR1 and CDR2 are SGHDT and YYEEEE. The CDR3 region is CASSSIYEQYF. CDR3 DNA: TGTGCCAGCAGCTCAATCTACGAGCAGTACTTC.